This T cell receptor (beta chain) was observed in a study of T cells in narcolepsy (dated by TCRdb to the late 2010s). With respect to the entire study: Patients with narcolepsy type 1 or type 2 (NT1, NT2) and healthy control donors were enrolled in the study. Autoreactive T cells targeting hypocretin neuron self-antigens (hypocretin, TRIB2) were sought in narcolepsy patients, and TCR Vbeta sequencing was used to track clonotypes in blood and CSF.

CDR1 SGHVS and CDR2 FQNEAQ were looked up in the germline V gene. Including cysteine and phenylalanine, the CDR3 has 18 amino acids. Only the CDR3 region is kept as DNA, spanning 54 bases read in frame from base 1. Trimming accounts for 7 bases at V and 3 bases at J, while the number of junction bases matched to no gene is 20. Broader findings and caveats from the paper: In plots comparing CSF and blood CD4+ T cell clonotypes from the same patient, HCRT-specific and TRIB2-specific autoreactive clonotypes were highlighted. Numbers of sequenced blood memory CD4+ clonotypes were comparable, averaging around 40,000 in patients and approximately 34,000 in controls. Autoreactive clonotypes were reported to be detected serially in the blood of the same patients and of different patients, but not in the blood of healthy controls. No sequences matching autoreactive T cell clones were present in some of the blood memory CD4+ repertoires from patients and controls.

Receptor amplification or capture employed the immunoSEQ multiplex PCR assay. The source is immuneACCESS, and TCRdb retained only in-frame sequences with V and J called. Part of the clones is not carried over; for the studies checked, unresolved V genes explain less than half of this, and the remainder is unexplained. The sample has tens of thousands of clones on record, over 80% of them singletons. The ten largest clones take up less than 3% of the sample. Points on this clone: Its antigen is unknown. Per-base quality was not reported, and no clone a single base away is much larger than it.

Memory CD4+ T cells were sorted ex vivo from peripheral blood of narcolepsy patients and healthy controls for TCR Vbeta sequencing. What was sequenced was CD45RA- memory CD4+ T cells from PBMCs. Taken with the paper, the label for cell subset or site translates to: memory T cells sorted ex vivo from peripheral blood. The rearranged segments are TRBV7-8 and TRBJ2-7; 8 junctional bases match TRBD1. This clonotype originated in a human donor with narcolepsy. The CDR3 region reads CASTNLDPGPDRDYEQYF. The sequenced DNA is TGTGCCAGCACCAACTTAGACCCTGGTCCGGACAGGGACTACGAGCAGTACTTC. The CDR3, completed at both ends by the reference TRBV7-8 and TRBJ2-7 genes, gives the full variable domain GAGVSQSPRYKVAKRGQDVALRCDPISGHVSLFWYQQALGQGPEFLTYFQNEAQLDKSGLPSDRFFAERPEGSVSTLKIQRTQQEDSAVYLCASTNLDPGPDRDYEQYFGPGTRLTVT.